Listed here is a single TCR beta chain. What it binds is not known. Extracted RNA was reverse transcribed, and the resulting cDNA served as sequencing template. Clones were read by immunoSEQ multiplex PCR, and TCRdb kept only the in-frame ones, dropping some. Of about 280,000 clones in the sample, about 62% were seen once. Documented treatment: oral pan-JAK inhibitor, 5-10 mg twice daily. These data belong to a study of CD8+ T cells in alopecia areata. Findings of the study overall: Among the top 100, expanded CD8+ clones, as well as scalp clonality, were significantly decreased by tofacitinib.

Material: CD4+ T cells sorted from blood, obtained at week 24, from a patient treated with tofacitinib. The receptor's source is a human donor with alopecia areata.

CDR3 amino acids: CASSHKGTGGGPRETQYF. In nucleotides, the CDR3 is TGTGCCAGCAGCCATAAGGGGACAGGGGGCGGCCCTAGAGAGACCCAGTACTTC. This sequence joins TRBV7-2 and TRBJ2-5; 12 nucleotides align to TRBD1. CDR1 is SGHTA, CDR2 FQGNSA, per germline. CDR3 length equals 18 residues. V lost 5 bases, J lost 4 bases, and 14 bases stayed unmatched.